Each of the 22 T cell receptor beta chains below was sequenced from the same sample in a study of tumor-infiltrating lymphocytes in primary liver carcinoma. Reverse transcription of roughly 480 ng total RNA with a constant-region primer produced TCR beta cDNA. Slightly modified ARM-PCR served as the procedure for the TCR beta libraries. These libraries came from three rounds of nested multiplex PCR. Investigators reported that the first two PCR rounds, at 10 to 11 cycles each, used TRBV1-TRBV30 forward primers with a C-beta reverse primer. TCRdb re-analysed the multiplex PCR reads in MiXCR, keeping a single row per CDR3 protein. The sample holds about 120,000 distinct CDR3 sequences; nearly 70% are singletons and the top ten take 8.1%. Unsorted bulk tissue (about 19-33 mg) underwent RNA and DNA co-extraction. Sequences were obtained from tumor-adjacent normal liver tissue. These receptors originate from a woman between 55 and 75 years old with primary liver carcinoma and hepatitis B virus infection.

Remarks on this clonotype: This likely comes from a read error, as the CDR3 has no conserved phenylalanine or tryptophan at its end. The chain carries TRBV29-1 and TRBJ2-2; 9 bases agree with TRBD1. Germline V CDR1 and CDR2: SQVTM, ANQGSEA. V shed 6 bases and J 4 bases; nucleotides not matched to a gene: 6. The CDR3 runs to 14 residues. CDR3 loop: CSVGTGRVTGELFC. As DNA, the CDR3 is TGCAGCGTCGGGACAGGGCGCGTCACCGGGGAGCTGTTTTGT.

The sample holds many counts of this clonotype. The rearrangement joins TRBV12-3 or TRBV12-4 to TRBJ2-3, with D unclear. CDR3 length: 14 residues. Trimming removed 6 bases from V and 2 bases from J, with 12 bases in between. The CDR3 region is CASSSQDHTDTQYF. Here the CDR3 DNA reads TGTGCCAGCAGCTCTCAGGACCACACAGATACGCAGTATTTT.

About this clonotype: Germline and junction disagree at one end, which may indicate a read error. J is TRBJ2-7 and V is TRBV7-9; D gene uncertain. This CDR3 is built from 13 residues. Looked up from germline, CDR1 is SEHNR and CDR2 is FQNEAQ (reference sequence). CDR3 sequence: CASNLVGPYEQYF. The CDR3 DNA follows: TGTGCCAGCAACTTAGTCGGTCCCTACGAGCAGTACTTC. The full variable domain, rest sourced from reference TRBV7-9 and TRBJ2-7, is DTGVSQNPRHKITKRGQNVTFRCDPISEHNRLYWYRQTLGQGPEFLTYFQNEAQLEKSRLLSDRFSAERPKGSFSTLEIQRTEQGDSAMYLCASNLVGPYEQYFGPGTRLTVT.

The V call is TRBV12-3 or TRBV12-4, the J call TRBJ2-1; possibly TRBD1 for D (6 bases). The CDR3 length is 12 residues. The V end lost 8 bases, the J end lost 13 bases, and 18 bases lay between the germline ends. The CDR3 sequence is CASGGDKGEQFF. DNA of the CDR3: TGTGCCAGCGGGGGCGACAAGGGGGAACAGTTCTTC.

This clonotype has only a few counts. One end of the junction varies from germline; a read error may be responsible. The chain combines TRBV6-5 with TRBJ2-1; D not resolved. CDR1 is MNHEY and CDR2 is SVGAGI in the germline V gene. The CDR3 has 12 amino acids. CDR3 DNA: TGTGCCAACACCAGACGTTCCGGAGAGCGGTTCTTC. Translated, it gives CANTRRSGERFF.

Worth noting for this clonotype: Possible read error: a much larger clone is one base away. Written as DNA, the CDR3 is TGTGCCAGCAGTTTACCCAGGTCGGGGGAGCAGTACTTC. This sequence encodes CASSLPRSGEQYF. This chain joins TRBV28 and TRBJ2-7, with a weak D call TRBD2 (5 bases). Trimming stripped 2 bases from V and 7 bases from J, with 12 bases between. Germline V lookup: CDR1 MDHEN, CDR2 SYDVKM. This CDR3 has 13 amino acids.

This clonotype has a single count. A much larger clone is a single base away; this may be a read error. The chain has TRBV5-1 and TRBJ2-3; D is perhaps TRBD2 (5 bases). CDR1 is SGHRS, CDR2 YFSETQ, per germline. The CDR3 loop spans 12 amino acids. CDR3 nucleotide sequence: TGCACCAGCCGTTCCGAGGGAGATACGCAGTATTTT. As protein: CTSRSEGDTQYF.

In the case of this clonotype: It may be a read error: a sequence one base away is much more abundant. The CDR3 DNA reads TGTGCCTGGAGTGTACCCAAGGTCCGGACAGATACGCAGTATTTT. This translates into CAWSVPKVRTDTQYF. The rearrangement links TRBV30 to TRBJ2-3; D gene uncertain. The germline CDR1 and CDR2 sequences are GTSNPN and SVGIG (reference sequence). The CDR3 is made up of 15 amino acids. V was clipped by 0 bases and J by 3 bases, with 13 bases between them.

The table lists this clonotype with many counts. V is TRBV6-5 and J is TRBJ2-7, with D tentatively TRBD1 (5 bases). V was cut by 1 base and J by 2 bases, with 12 bases left in between. CDR1 and CDR2 (germline): MNHEY, SVGAGI. The CDR3 is made up of 15 amino acids. CDR3 nucleotide sequence: TGTGCCAGCAGTTACTGGGCAGGGAATCCCTACGAGCAGTACTTC. Translated: CASSYWAGNPYEQYF.

Comments on this clonotype: A single base separates this from a much larger clone, so it may be a read error. Since no conserved phenylalanine or tryptophan closes the CDR3, a read error is the likely cause. The rearrangement links TRBV28 to TRBJ1-4; unclear D gene. CDR1 and CDR2 from the germline V gene are MDHEN and SYDVKM. Trimming left V 6 bases short and J 2 bases short, with 7 bases between. CDR3 length equals 13 residues. The CDR3 loop reads CASRVSTNEKLFL. CDR3 sequence (DNA): TGTGCCAGCAGGGTCAGCACTAATGAAAAACTGTTTCTT.

Points on this clonotype: This may be a read error: a much more frequent sequence differs by one nucleotide. CDR3 amino acids: CPSSLSQETQYF. CDR3 sequence (DNA): TGTCCCAGCAGCTTATCGCAAGAGACCCAGTACTTC. This rearrangement joins TRBV7-8 to TRBJ2-5; no clear D gene. Germline V CDR1 and CDR2: SGHVS, FQNEAQ. This CDR3 contains 12 residues.

In the case of this clonotype: A clone one base away is much larger, so this may be a read error. The V call is TRBV29-1, the J call TRBJ1-1; the match to TRBD1 covers 8 bases. CDR3 length: 13 amino acids. Germline CDR1 is SQVTM and CDR2 is ANQGSEA. The CDR3 DNA follows: TGCAACGTAAAACAGGGGGTTAACACTGAAGCTTTCTTT. Translation: CNVKQGVNTEAFF. The full variable domain, completed using reference TRBV29-1 and TRBJ1-1, is SAVISQKPSRDICQRGTSLTIQCQVDSQVTMMFWYRQQPGQSLTLIATANQGSEATYESGFVIDKFPISRPNLTFSTLTVSNMSPEDSSIYLCNVKQGVNTEAFFGQGTRLTVV.

This clonotype was counted a single time. With a much larger clone just one base away, this may be a read error. The final CDR3 position lacks the conserved phenylalanine or tryptophan, pointing to a likely read error. The chain joins TRBV5-1 to TRBJ1-2; D not resolved. Per the germline V gene, CDR1 is SGHRS and CDR2 is YFSETQ. The CDR3 runs 13 residues. V lost 1 base and J lost 7, with 11 bases in between. CDR3 in amino acids: CASSLSLPFGYTL. The DNA for the CDR3 is TGCGCCAGCAGCTTGTCTTTACCTTTTGGCTACACCTTA.

Details on this clonotype: One base away lies a much larger clone, so this may be a sequencing read error. J is TRBJ2-3 and V is TRBV5-8; D gene uncertain. From germline, CDR1 is SGHTS and CDR2 YDEGEE. CDR3 length: 12 amino acids. CDR3 region: CTSTEVRYTQYF. The CDR3 bases are TGTACCAGCACCGAGGTGCGGTATACGCAGTATTTT.

This clonotype was detected many times. The V and J genes are TRBV28 and TRBJ2-1; TRBD2 matches 13 bases. From germline, CDR1 is MDHEN and CDR2 SYDVKM. The CDR3 runs to 17 residues. V shed 2 bases and J 6 bases; nucleotides not matched to a gene: 7. CDR3 DNA sequence: TGTGCCAGCAGTTTAGTAGGACTAGCGGGAGTTGGCAATGAGCAGTTCTTC. Translated: CASSLVGLAGVGNEQFF.

As concerns this clonotype: One junction end does not reproduce the germline sequence, and a read error may be involved. The chain couples TRBV13 to TRBJ2-6, with D hard to call. The germline CDR1 and CDR2 sequences are PRHDT and FYEKMQ (reference sequence). This CDR3 is built from 14 residues. The CDR3 DNA reads TGTGCCAGCAGCTTGGGCTCTGGAGCCAACATCCTGACTTTC. Its protein is CASSLGSGANILTF.

The chain employs TRBV29-1 and TRBJ2-3; perhaps TRBD2 as D (6 bases). V lost 7 bases to trimming and J lost 5 bases, with 25 bases between them. The CDR3 has 16 amino acids. Germline V gene sequence: CDR1 SQVTM, CDR2 ANQGSEA. The CDR3: CSARLFRGGLRDTQYF. CDR3 bases: TGCAGCGCCAGGCTCTTTAGAGGAGGACTAAGAGATACGCAGTATTTT.

A note on this clonotype: As the CDR3 is not closed by the conserved phenylalanine or tryptophan, this likely results from a read error. No DNA is shown, since the ends of the CDR3 on it are uncertain; the CDR3 is the one TCRdb lists. This sequence joins TRBV11-1 and TRBJ2-7; TRBD2 is taken as the D call from the table, unchecked against the DNA. Germline V lookup: CDR1 SGHAT, CDR2 FQDESV (reference sequence). The length of the CDR3 is 15 amino acids, counting both ends. The CDR3 loop reads CASSPRTAGLRELYL.

V is TRBV29-1 and J is TRBJ2-3; TRBD2 matches 9 bases. This CDR3 spans 16 amino acids. Looked up from germline, CDR1 is SQVTM and CDR2 is ANQGSEA. V lost 6 bases to trimming and J lost 3 bases; unmatched junction nucleotides: 13. In DNA form, the CDR3 reads TGCAGCGTCGGTAGCGGGAGTTCGATACAGACAGATACGCAGTATTTT. This translates into CSVGSGSSIQTDTQYF.

Remarks on this clonotype: A much larger clone differs by one base, so this may be a read error. V usage is TRBV7-9 and J usage is TRBJ2-1; 7 bases are a match to TRBD1. Germline V gene sequence: CDR1 SEHNR, CDR2 FQNEAQ (reference sequence). CDR3 length: 15 residues. CDR3 region: CTSSFRQGIYNEQFF. In DNA form, the CDR3 reads TGTACCAGCAGCTTCCGACAGGGAATCTACAATGAGCAGTTCTTC.

On this clonotype itself: Its ends do not fully match the called genes, so a read error is possible. The rearrangement joins TRBV11-2 to TRBJ1-2; D remains unclear. The CDR3 sequence is 13 residues long. Per germline, CDR1 SGHAT and CDR2 FQNNGV. CDR3 nucleotides: TGTGCCAGTAGCTTAAGGGCCGGCTTTGGCTACACCTTC. Protein sequence: CASSLRAGFGYTF.

In its sample, this clonotype was seen many times. The chain combines TRBV9 with TRBJ2-3; the D is unclear. This CDR3 contains 16 residues. CDR1 SGDLS and CDR2 YYNGEE come from the germline V gene. V was pared by 8 bases and J by 2 bases, with 21 bases between. DNA of the CDR3: TGTGCCAGATGGACGACCACCGCTCCAGACACAGATACGCAGTATTTT. Protein: CARWTTTAPDTDTQYF.